The 31 T cell receptor beta chains below were found in one sample sequenced in a study of T cell changes during pregnancy in multiple sclerosis. Produced via immunoSEQ multiplex PCR; TCRdb's table is partial and in-frame only. This table holds roughly 59,000 clones, 85% to 95% found once. The source was CD4+ T cells from peripheral blood mononuclear cells, collected before pregnancy. The source of these receptors is a female donor with multiple sclerosis, enrolled in a pregnancy study.

The genes are TRBV18 and TRBJ2-1, with 8 bases aligning to TRBD1. CDR1 KGHSH and CDR2 LQKENI come from the germline V gene. The CDR3 is 18 amino acids. J was trimmed by 7 bases and V by 3 bases; bases with no gene match: 17. CDR3 loop: CASSPLFKRKDRENEQFF. The CDR3 DNA reads as TGTGCCAGCTCACCTCTCTTTAAAAGGAAGGACAGGGAGAATGAGCAGTTCTTC.

The CDR3 protein is CASSLSGRGYNEQYF. CDR3 DNA sequence: TGCGCCAGCAGCTTGTCCGGCAGGGGATATAACGAGCAGTACTTC. The chain combines TRBV5-1 with TRBJ2-7; D might be TRBD1 (6 bases). Per the germline V gene, CDR1 is SGHRS and CDR2 is YFSETQ. With 1 base removed from V and 5 bases from J, the gap between germline ends came to 16 bases. The CDR3 length is 15 residues.

This chain links TRBV11-3 with TRBJ2-3; a weak D match, TRBD2 (6 bases). Per germline, CDR1 SGHNT and CDR2 YENEEA. V was clipped by 6 bases and J by 3 bases, with 19 bases between them. The CDR3 has 16 amino acids. The CDR3 is CASSGGRSGGTDTQYF. Here the CDR3 DNA reads TGTGCCAGCAGTGGGGGAAGGAGTGGGGGGACAGATACGCAGTATTTT.

This chain uses TRBV7-2 with TRBJ2-2, with 8 bases fitting TRBD1. The CDR3 extends over 16 amino acids. J lost 4 bases, V lost 1 base, and 5 bases had no gene match. Germline V lookup: CDR1 SGHTA, CDR2 FQGNSA. This CDR3 is CASSLGGQGITGELFF. CDR3 DNA sequence: TGTGCCAGCAGCTTAGGAGGACAGGGAATCACCGGGGAGCTGTTTTTT.

In its sample, this clone was seen once. The chain is built from TRBV15 and TRBJ2-7; TRBD2 might be the D (5 bases). This CDR3 has 16 residues. Looked up from germline, CDR1 is LNHNV and CDR2 is YYDKDF (reference sequence). Between the trimmed V and J ends, which lost 8 bases and 2 bases, there was a span of 22 bases. CDR3 residues: CATARDRSGQTYEQYF. The CDR3 coding sequence is TGTGCCACCGCGAGAGATCGGAGCGGTCAGACCTACGAGCAGTACTTC. The full variable domain, in which reference TRBV15 and TRBJ2-7 provide the parts outside the CDR3, is DAMVIQNPRYQVTQFGKPVTLSCSQTLNHNVMYWYQQKSSQAPKLLFHYYDKDFNNEADTPDNFQSRRPNTSFCFLDIRSPGLGDTAMYLCATARDRSGQTYEQYFGPGTRLTVT.

This clone was observed once. The chain carries TRBV7-3 and TRBJ2-2, with D unresolved. Germline V gene data show CDR1 as SGHTA and CDR2 as FQGTGA. This CDR3 has 14 residues. Trimming took off 5 bases at V and 5 bases at J, with 12 bases between the two ends. The DNA for the CDR3 is TGTGCCAGCAGCGTAGGAGTCGATACCGGGGAGCTGTTTTTT. It yields the protein CASSVGVDTGELFF.

This clone was observed a single time. The J gene is TRBJ2-7, the V gene TRBV30; 7 positions match TRBD2. Trimming took 2 bases from V and 4 from J; bases not matched to a gene: 5. The CDR3 is 13 amino acids. CDR1 is GTSNPN, CDR2 SVGIG, per germline (reference sequence). The CDR3 DNA sequence: TGTGCCTGGAGTATAGGGAGGGTGTACGAGCAGTACTTC. Protein product: CAWSIGRVYEQYF.

The chain uses TRBV6-1 and TRBJ1-5; 11 nucleotides align to TRBD1. V dropped 7 bases and J dropped 7; count of bases not matched to a gene: 6. Germline V lookup: CDR1 MNHNS, CDR2 SASEGT. This CDR3 has 14 residues. In nucleotides, the CDR3 is TGTGCCAGCAAAGGACAGGGGGCTGGGCAGCCCCAGCATTTT. It encodes CASKGQGAGQPQHF.

This clone was found once. This chain joins TRBV6-5 and TRBJ1-1, with 7 bases matching TRBD1. CDR3 length: 13 amino acids. With V trimmed by 5 bases and J by 5 bases, 5 bases remained unmatched. CDR1 and CDR2 (germline): MNHEY, SVGAGI. CDR3 loop: CASSRTGRTEAFF. As DNA, the CDR3 is TGTGCCAGCAGTCGGACAGGACGAACTGAAGCTTTCTTT.

This clone was recorded once. The V and J genes are TRBV7-2 and TRBJ2-1, with 9 nucleotides matching TRBD2. The CDR3 is made up of 13 amino acids. The J segment lost 10 bases and the V segment lost 4 bases, leaving 5 bases of the junction unmatched. Germline V gives CDR1 SGHTA, CDR2 FQGNSA. This CDR3 reads CASSSSGVVEQFF. The CDR3 DNA follows: TGTGCCAGCAGCTCTAGCGGGGTCGTCGAGCAGTTCTTC.

The gene calls are TRBV12-2 and TRBJ1-4; the table's D call, TRBD1, has no DNA check behind it. TRBV12-2 is labeled a pseudogene. This CDR3 has 18 amino acids. The CDR3 DNA reads TGTGCAAACTGGAAAACGGGACAGGGGGAATCAACTAATGAAAAACTGTTTTTT. It translates to CANWKTGQGESTNEKLFF.

The chain has TRBV6-1 and TRBJ1-1, with 8 bases matching TRBD1. The ends lost 6 bases at V and 6 bases at J; junction bases unmatched: 6. In germline, CDR1 is MNHNS, CDR2 SASEGT. The CDR3 spans 13 residues. The CDR3 loop reads CASSGQGGSEAFF. In DNA form, the CDR3 reads TGTGCCAGCAGCGGACAGGGTGGGTCTGAAGCTTTCTTT.

The gene calls are TRBV20-1 and TRBJ2-7; 8 bases agree with TRBD1. Germline CDR1 DFQATT, CDR2 SNEGSKA (reference sequence). The CDR3 is 11 residues long. CDR3 in DNA: TGCAGCGGACAGGGCAAGTACGAGCAGTACTTC. This translates into CSGQGKYEQYF.

This rearrangement joins TRBV7-9 to TRBJ2-1; the match to TRBD2 covers 12 bases. The CDR3 runs to 17 residues. Trimming took 1 base from V and 5 from J; bases not matched to a gene: 6. CDR1 is SEHNR, CDR2 FQNEAQ, per germline (reference sequence). This chain's CDR3 is CASSLVARLAGDNEQFF. The CDR3 nucleotides are TGTGCCAGCAGCTTAGTGGCCCGACTAGCGGGAGACAATGAGCAGTTCTTC.

This rearrangement joins TRBV11-3 to TRBJ2-7; 12 nucleotides match TRBD2. V was pared by 5 bases and J by 6 bases, with 8 bases of the junction left unmatched. Germline V gene sequence: CDR1 SGHNT, CDR2 YENEEA. There are 15 residues in the CDR3. CDR3 in amino acids: CASSLRLAGVGEQYF. The CDR3 DNA reads TGTGCCAGCAGCCTTAGACTAGCGGGAGTTGGCGAGCAGTACTTC. The full variable domain, in which reference TRBV11-3 and TRBJ2-7 provide the parts outside the CDR3, is EAGVVQSPRYKIIEKKQPVAFWCNPISGHNTLYWYLQNLGQGPELLIRYENEEAVDDSQLPKDRFSAERLKGVDSTLKIQPAELGDSAVYLCASSLRLAGVGEQYFGPGTRLTVT.

V gene TRBV7-9 combines with J gene TRBJ2-7; 10 nucleotides line up with TRBD2. V shed 5 bases and J 5 bases; nucleotides not matched to a gene: 6. Germline-derived CDR1 and CDR2 are SEHNR and FQNEAQ (reference sequence). This CDR3 comprises 14 residues. CDR3 bases: TGTGCCAGCAGCATTAGCGGGAGGCCGCACGAGCAGTACTTC. Its protein product is CASSISGRPHEQYF. The variable domain in full, completed from reference TRBV7-9 and TRBJ2-7, reads DTGVSQNPRHKITKRGQNVTFRCDPISEHNRLYWYRQTLGQGPEFLTYFQNEAQLEKSRLLSDRFSAERPKGSFSTLEIQRTEQGDSAMYLCASSISGRPHEQYFGPGTRLTVT.

V is TRBV6-6 and J is TRBJ2-4; 9 nucleotides match TRBD2. The V and J ends lost 8 bases and 2 bases, in that order; junction bases with no gene match: 10. The CDR3 is made up of 16 amino acids. In germline, CDR1 is MNHNY, CDR2 SVGAGI (reference sequence). CDR3 nucleotides: TGTGCCAGCGCGGGGAATAGCGGGAGTTCCAAAAACATTCAGTACTTC. As protein: CASAGNSGSSKNIQYF.

This clone was observed once. V gene TRBV5-6 combines with J gene TRBJ2-2, with TRBD2 identical over 7 bases. V dropped 0 bases and J dropped 1; count of bases not matched to a gene: 6. CDR1 is SGHDT, CDR2 YYEEEE, per germline. The CDR3 length is 17 residues. The CDR3 protein is CASSLAGAGVNTGELFF. The CDR3 DNA follows: TGTGCCAGCAGCTTGGCCGGGGCGGGGGTGAACACCGGGGAGCTGTTTTTT.

The genes are TRBV5-1 and TRBJ2-7; the match to TRBD1 covers 12 bases. Germline V gene sequence: CDR1 SGHRS, CDR2 YFSETQ. The V segment lost 4 bases and the J segment 4 bases; nucleotides outside the gene matches: 3. CDR3 length: 14 residues. In DNA form, the CDR3 reads TGCGCCAGCAGCCCGGGACAGGGGGCTTACGAGCAGTACTTC. Protein sequence: CASSPGQGAYEQYF.

In DNA form, the CDR3 reads TGTGCCAGTAGTCCCCGCCGCGGGACTGGATCCTACGAGCAGTACTTC. Translating it yields CASSPRRGTGSYEQYF. The chain couples TRBV19 to TRBJ2-7, with TRBD2 as a possible D gene (6 bases). CDR3 length: 16 residues. V lost 5 bases and J lost 1, with 18 bases in between. Germline V gives CDR1 LNHDA, CDR2 SQIVND (reference sequence).

This chain connects TRBV18 to TRBJ1-1, with D uncertain. The CDR3 runs 14 residues. V was pared by 1 base and J by 1 base, with 7 bases between. The germline CDR1 and CDR2 sequences are KGHSH and LQKENI. CDR3 in amino acids: CASSPLTRNTEAFF. The CDR3 DNA sequence: TGTGCCAGCTCACCACTAACAAGGAACACTGAAGCTTTCTTT.

The V gene is TRBV11-1, the J gene TRBJ2-3; TRBD1 might be the D (5 bases). Germline lookup yields CDR1 SGHAT and CDR2 FQDESV (reference sequence). Trimming cost V 4 bases and J 6 bases, with 17 bases left between them. CDR3 length equals 15 residues. The CDR3 protein is CASSSTVALGDTQYF. DNA for the CDR3: TGTGCCAGCAGCTCGACAGTCGCTCTCGGGGATACGCAGTATTTT.

V usage is TRBV7-2 and J usage is TRBJ2-7; 7 nucleotides match TRBD2. The CDR3 spans 15 residues. V lost 5 bases, J lost 5 bases, and 12 bases stayed unmatched. Looked up from germline, CDR1 is SGHTA and CDR2 is FQGNSA. CDR3 amino acids: CASSPQGAGVNEQYF. Written as DNA, the CDR3 is TGTGCCAGCAGCCCCCAAGGGGCGGGAGTCAACGAGCAGTACTTC. The full variable domain, in which reference TRBV7-2 and TRBJ2-7 provide the parts outside the CDR3, is GAGVSQSPSNKVTEKGKDVELRCDPISGHTALYWYRQSLGQGLEFLIYFQGNSAPDKSGLPSDRFSAERTGGSVSTLTIQRTQQEDSAVYLCASSPQGAGVNEQYFGPGTRLTVT.

The V and J genes are TRBV19 and TRBJ2-1, with TRBD2 identical over 8 bases. The trim removed 4 bases at V and 7 bases at J, leaving 12 bases unmatched. The CDR3 length is 16 residues. The germline gives CDR1 LNHDA, CDR2 SQIVND (reference sequence). DNA for the CDR3: TGTGCCAGTAGTACGACTAGCGCCCTGGGAGGAAATGAGCAGTTCTTC. It is translated as CASSTTSALGGNEQFF. Full variable domain (remainder filled in from reference TRBV19 and TRBJ2-1): DGGITQSPKYLFRKEGQNVTLSCEQNLNHDAMYWYRQDPGQGLRLIYYSQIVNDFQKGDIAEGYSVSREKKESFPLTVTSAQKNPTAFYLCASSTTSALGGNEQFFGPGTRLTVL.

The chain combines TRBV9 with TRBJ1-2, with D tentatively TRBD1 (5 bases). The CDR3 sequence is 16 residues long. V was clipped by 3 bases and J by 2 bases, with 17 bases between them. Germline V gene sequence: CDR1 SGDLS, CDR2 YYNGEE. This CDR3 is CASSGLGVGVNYGYTF. The CDR3 DNA reads as TGTGCCAGCAGCGGCCTAGGGGTTGGAGTGAACTATGGCTACACCTTC.

The chain is built from TRBV19 and TRBJ1-1; the match to TRBD1 covers 8 bases. Germline loops: CDR1 LNHDA, CDR2 SQIVND (reference sequence). This CDR3 has 15 residues. Unmatched junction bases numbered 4, after V lost 3 bases and J lost 1 base. The CDR3 spells CASSIQGAPNTEAFF. CDR3 nucleotides: TGTGCCAGTAGTATTCAGGGGGCACCGAACACTGAAGCTTTCTTT.

The rearrangement links TRBV28 to TRBJ1-4; 7 nucleotides agree with TRBD1. This CDR3 is built from 16 residues. J lost 6 bases, V lost 5 bases, and 12 bases had no gene match. Germline CDR1 reads MDHEN; CDR2 reads SYDVKM. CDR3: CASSPRGQERDEKLFF. CDR3 sequence (DNA): TGTGCCAGCAGTCCCCGCGGACAGGAGAGGGATGAAAAACTGTTTTTT.

This chain joins TRBV27 and TRBJ1-4, with 10 bases identical to TRBD1. Trimming removed 6 bases from V and 4 bases from J; junction bases left unmatched: 11. Germline V gives CDR1 MNHEY, CDR2 SMNVEV (reference sequence). The CDR3 runs 17 residues. This CDR3 reads CASRNPGQGYNNEKLFF. CDR3 DNA sequence: TGTGCCAGCAGAAACCCGGGACAGGGGTACAATAATGAAAAACTGTTTTTT.

The CDR3 bases are TGTGCCAGCAGTCTCGGGACAGGGGGCGGATACGAGCAGTACTTC. Protein: CASSLGTGGGYEQYF. V is TRBV6-6 and J is TRBJ2-7; 12 nucleotides align to TRBD1. The V gene end was trimmed by 5 bases and the J gene end by 4 bases; junction bases not matched to a gene: 6. This CDR3 is built from 15 residues. Germline CDR1 and CDR2: MNHNY and SVGAGI (reference sequence).

The chain links TRBV6-6 to TRBJ1-5; tentatively, D is TRBD1 (5 bases). Trimming removed 0 bases at V and 0 bases at J, with 9 bases between. This CDR3 spans 16 amino acids. Per germline, CDR1 MNHNY and CDR2 SVGAGI (reference sequence). For the CDR3, the DNA is TGTGCCAGCAGTTACTCGGGGGGTTCTAGCAATCAGCCCCAGCATTTT. This codes for CASSYSGGSSNQPQHF.

The chain carries TRBV5-1 and TRBJ2-7; 7 bases match TRBD2. The ends lost 3 bases at V and 6 bases at J; junction bases unmatched: 12. From germline, CDR1 is SGHRS and CDR2 YFSETQ. This CDR3 contains 15 residues. The CDR3 here is CASSSRSREKSEQYF. CDR3 in DNA: TGCGCCAGCAGCTCGCGGTCGCGGGAGAAATCCGAGCAGTACTTC.